The present T cell receptor (beta chain) was sequenced within a study of PD-1 blockade in classical Hodgkin lymphoma. This clone is deemed medium-sized. The antigen is undetermined. The protocol was immunoSEQ multiplex PCR, while the TCRdb copy is restricted to in-frame clones and leaves out a portion. The repertoire consists of about 26,000 clones, with roughly 62% occurring once and the leading ten covering about 11%. Findings and caveats of the study: Compared with healthy donors, newly diagnosed patients reportedly showed lower baseline TCR diversity. Significant TCR diversity gains by C4D1 occurred in CD4+ but not CD8+ cells.

J gave up 7 bases and V 7 bases, and 8 bases lay outside the gene matches. Germline V lookup: CDR1 LGHNA, CDR2 YNFKEQ. This CDR3 spans 15 amino acids. There was relapse after autologous stem cell transplantation in every patient, and there was variation in brentuximab vedotin exposure. The V call is TRBV4-2, the J call TRBJ2-2, with 11 bases lining up with TRBD1. The sample was peripheral blood mononuclear cells (PBMCs), taken before the second cycle of nivolumab. This receptor was identified in a human donor with classical Hodgkin lymphoma. The CDR3 is CASTGQGAMGGELFF. CDR3 sequence (DNA): TGTGCCAGCACCGGACAGGGGGCGATGGGCGGGGAGCTGTTTTTT.